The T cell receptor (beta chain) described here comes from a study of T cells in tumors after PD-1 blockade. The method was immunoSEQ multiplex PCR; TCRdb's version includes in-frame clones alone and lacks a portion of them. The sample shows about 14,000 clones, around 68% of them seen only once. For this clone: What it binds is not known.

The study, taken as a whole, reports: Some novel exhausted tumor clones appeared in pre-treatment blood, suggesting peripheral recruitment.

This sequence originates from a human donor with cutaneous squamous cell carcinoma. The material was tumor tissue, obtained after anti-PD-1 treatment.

For the CDR3, the DNA is TGTGCCAGCAGTTTAGCCAGGGTCAGGACCCAGTACTTC. Its translation: CASSLARVRTQYF. This chain links TRBV28 with TRBJ2-5; maybe TRBD1 (5 bases). Germline-derived CDR1 and CDR2 are MDHEN and SYDVKM. CDR3 length: 13 residues. Trimming took 2 bases from V and 7 from J, leaving 11 bases between them.